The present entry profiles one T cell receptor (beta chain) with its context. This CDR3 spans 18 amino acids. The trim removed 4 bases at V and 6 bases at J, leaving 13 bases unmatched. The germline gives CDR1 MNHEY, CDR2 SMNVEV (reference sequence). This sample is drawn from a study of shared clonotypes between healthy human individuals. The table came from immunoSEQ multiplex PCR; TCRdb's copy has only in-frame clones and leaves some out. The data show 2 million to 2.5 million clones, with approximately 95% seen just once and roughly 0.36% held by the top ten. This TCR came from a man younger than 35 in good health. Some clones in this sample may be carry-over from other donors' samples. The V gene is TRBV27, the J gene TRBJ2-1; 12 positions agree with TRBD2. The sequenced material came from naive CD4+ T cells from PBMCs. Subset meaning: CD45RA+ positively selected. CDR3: CASSWPERLAGVVNEQFF. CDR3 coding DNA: TGTGCCAGCAGTTGGCCCGAAAGACTAGCGGGAGTAGTCAATGAGCAGTTCTTC.